This T cell receptor (beta chain) was sequenced for a study of blood T cell repertoires in COVID-19. The CDR3 loop spans 13 amino acids. V dropped 4 bases and J dropped 6; count of bases not matched to a gene: 4. From germline, CDR1 is SNHLY and CDR2 FYNNEI. Method: immunoSEQ multiplex PCR; TCRdb's copy keeps in-frame clones and lacks some. The table lists over 120,000 clones, about 89% of them singletons. The TCR was taken from a man aged 60 to 75 with active or convalescent COVID-19. This sequence joins TRBV2 and TRBJ2-3; 7 bases fit TRBD2. Sequencing was performed on peripheral blood. The CDR3 coding sequence is TGTGCCAGCAGTGGCGGGGGTTGGGATACGCAGTATTTT. Protein product: CASSGGGWDTQYF.